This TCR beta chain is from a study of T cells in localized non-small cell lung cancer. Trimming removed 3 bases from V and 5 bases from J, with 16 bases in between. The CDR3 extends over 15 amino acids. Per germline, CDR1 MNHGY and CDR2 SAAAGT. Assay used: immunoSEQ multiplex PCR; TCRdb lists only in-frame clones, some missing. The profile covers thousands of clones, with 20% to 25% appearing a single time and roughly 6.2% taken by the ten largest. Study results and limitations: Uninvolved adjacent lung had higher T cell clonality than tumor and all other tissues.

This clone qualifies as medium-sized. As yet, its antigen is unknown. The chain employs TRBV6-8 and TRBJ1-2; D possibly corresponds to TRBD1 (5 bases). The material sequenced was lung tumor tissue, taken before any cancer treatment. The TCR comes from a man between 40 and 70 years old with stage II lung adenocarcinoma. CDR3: CASSYQGMVGYGYTF. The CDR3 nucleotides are TGTGCCAGCAGTTATCAGGGTATGGTTGGGTATGGCTACACCTTC.